The 23 T cell receptor beta chains reported below all come from one sample, sequenced in a study of shared clonotypes between healthy human individuals. Method: immunoSEQ multiplex PCR; TCRdb's copy keeps in-frame clones and lacks some. The table shows 2,500,000 or so clones, with 93% occurring only once. The material sequenced was naive CD4+ T cells from PBMCs. Subset noted: CD45RA+ positively selected. The source of these receptors is a man between 18 and 29 years old in good health. Some clones in this sample may be carry-over from other donors' samples.

The chain joins TRBV2 to TRBJ2-3; unclear D gene. Germline-derived CDR1 and CDR2 are SNHLY and FYNNEI. The CDR3 covers 13 residues. Between the trimmed V and J ends, which lost 6 bases and 1 base, there was a span of 8 bases. The CDR3 DNA reads TGTGCCAGCAGAGTGGATGGCACAGATACGCAGTATTTT. Residues: CASRVDGTDTQYF.

J is TRBJ2-1 and V is TRBV9; D uncertain. CDR3 length: 16 residues. Germline-derived CDR1 and CDR2 are SGDLS and YYNGEE. V was pared by 0 bases and J by 0 bases, with 10 bases between. The CDR3 is CASSVDVRGSYNEQFF. In DNA form, the CDR3 reads TGTGCCAGCAGCGTAGACGTGCGTGGCTCCTACAATGAGCAGTTCTTC.

The V gene is TRBV6-5, the J gene TRBJ1-2, with 9 nucleotides matching TRBD1. Germline CDR1 is MNHEY and CDR2 is SVGAGI. J lost 7 bases, V lost 2 bases, and 2 bases had no gene match. This CDR3 comprises 13 residues. This CDR3 is CASSYPQGAGYTF. Written as DNA, the CDR3 is TGTGCCAGCAGTTACCCACAGGGGGCTGGCTACACCTTC.

This clone occurred once. This chain connects TRBV30 to TRBJ2-1; D remains unclear. Germline CDR1 reads GTSNPN; CDR2 reads SVGIG (reference sequence). This CDR3 is 14 amino acids long. The V end was cut by 0 bases, the J end by 9 bases, with 15 bases between. CDR3 sequence reads: CAWSVAVGTTEQFF. CDR3 DNA sequence: TGTGCCTGGAGTGTGGCTGTGGGCACTACTGAGCAGTTCTTC.

The sample holds one count of this clone. In DNA, the CDR3 is TGTGCCAGCAGCTTGGGACGGGAGAGTGGAAACACCATATATTTT. Encoded protein: CASSLGRESGNTIYF. V and J are TRBV5-4 and TRBJ1-3; unclear D gene. CDR1 is SGHNT and CDR2 is YYREEE in the germline V gene (reference sequence). The CDR3 is made up of 15 amino acids. V shed 0 bases and J shed 3 bases, with 10 bases lying between them.

The chain is built from TRBV6-5 and TRBJ2-7; 11 bases agree with TRBD1. After removal of 6 bases from V and 3 bases from J, the junction contained 7 bases not matched to a gene. CDR1 is MNHEY and CDR2 is SVGAGI in the germline V gene. The CDR3 runs to 15 residues. CDR3 DNA: TGTGCCAGCAGACGGGGGGGACAGGGGGACTACGAGCAGTACTTC. Its protein is CASRRGGQGDYEQYF.

The table lists this clone with a count of one. V gene TRBV19 combines with J gene TRBJ2-7; D call uncertain. CDR1 LNHDA and CDR2 SQIVND come from the germline V gene (reference sequence). V lost 5 bases to trimming and J lost 9 bases, with 11 bases between them. The CDR3 totals 11 residues. The chain's CDR3 is CASSSAEWQYF. CDR3 coding DNA: TGTGCCAGTAGTTCGGCAGAGTGGCAGTACTTC.

As concerns this clone: The sample holds other DNA sequences that translate to the same CDR3. The J gene is TRBJ1-5, the V gene TRBV28, with TRBD1 as a possible D gene (6 bases). Germline loops: CDR1 MDHEN, CDR2 SYDVKM. The CDR3 extends over 14 amino acids. The V and J ends lost 5 bases and 3 bases respectively, with 11 bases between them. This chain's CDR3 is CASSLGGPNQPQHF. Written as DNA, the CDR3 is TGTGCCAGCAGTCTTGGGGGCCCCAATCAGCCCCAGCATTTT.

The V gene is TRBV7-2, the J gene TRBJ2-7; D is ambiguous. The CDR3 is 15 residues long. The V gene's germline CDR1 is SGHTA and CDR2 FQGNSA. With 3 bases removed from V and 3 bases from J, the gap between germline ends came to 15 bases. Written as DNA, the CDR3 is TGTGCCAGCAGCTTGGCCGGATCATCCATCTACGAGCAGTACTTC. This codes for CASSLAGSSIYEQYF.

This clone was seen a single time. The rearrangement links TRBV29-1 to TRBJ1-2, with TRBD1 matching over 8 bases. Germline V gene data show CDR1 as SQVTM and CDR2 as ANQGSEA. V dropped 5 bases and J dropped 4; count of bases not matched to a gene: 6. The CDR3 length is 13 residues. The chain's CDR3 is CSVTPGTGYGYTF. In DNA, the CDR3 is TGCAGCGTTACCCCCGGGACAGGCTATGGCTACACCTTC.

V and J are TRBV5-4 and TRBJ2-7; no firm D call. Per germline, CDR1 SGHNT and CDR2 YYREEE (reference sequence). The CDR3 consists of 13 residues. V was pared by 2 bases and J by 3 bases, with 9 bases between. The CDR3 region is CASSLVIFYEQYF. The DNA of the CDR3 is TGTGCCAGCAGCTTAGTGATTTTCTACGAGCAGTACTTC.

The genes are TRBV14 and TRBJ2-7; 10 bases line up with TRBD2. CDR3 length equals 16 residues. Per germline, CDR1 SGHDN and CDR2 FVKESK. V shed 4 bases, J shed 5 bases, and the junction held 11 bases outside the gene matches. CDR3 amino acids: CASSLRLAGPVHEQYF. As DNA, the CDR3 is TGTGCCAGCAGCCTTCGACTAGCGGGCCCCGTGCACGAGCAGTACTTC. The variable domain in full, completed from reference TRBV14 and TRBJ2-7, reads EAGVTQFPSHSVIEKGQTVTLRCDPISGHDNLYWYRRVMGKEIKFLLHFVKESKQDESGMPNNRFLAERTGGTYSTLKVQPAELEDSGVYFCASSLRLAGPVHEQYFGPGTRLTVT.

The chain couples TRBV27 to TRBJ2-3; D not certain. This CDR3 has 12 amino acids. The germline V gene has CDR1 MNHEY and CDR2 SMNVEV (reference sequence). The V end lost 6 bases, the J end lost 5 bases, and 9 bases lay between the germline ends. The CDR3 reads CASRALGDTQYF. The CDR3 coding sequence is TGTGCCAGCAGAGCCTTGGGAGATACGCAGTATTTT.

On this clone itself: Other DNA sequences from this sample encode an identical CDR3 as well. This chain links TRBV15 with TRBJ1-1; D possibly corresponds to TRBD1 (5 bases). Germline CDR1 LNHNV, CDR2 YYDKDF (reference sequence). The CDR3 spans 14 residues. Deletions cut 0 bases from V and 1 base from J, with 6 bases between. The CDR3 loop is CATSRDRGNTEAFF. The CDR3 DNA follows: TGTGCCACCAGCAGAGATAGGGGGAACACTGAAGCTTTCTTT.

The chain joins TRBV7-2 to TRBJ2-1; D is possibly TRBD1 or TRBD2 (5 bases each). V lost 3 bases and J 4 bases, leaving 13 bases between the germline ends. The germline gives CDR1 SGHTA, CDR2 FQGNSA. The CDR3 spans 15 residues. The CDR3 loop is CASSLGPAEYNEQFF. The CDR3 nucleotides read TGTGCCAGCAGCTTGGGACCCGCCGAATACAATGAGCAGTTCTTC.

This clone was seen once. This CDR3 reads CASTPLGLGSYNEQFF. As DNA, the CDR3 is TGTGCCAGCACCCCTCTGGGGCTAGGCTCCTACAATGAGCAGTTCTTC. The V call is TRBV28, the J call TRBJ2-1, with D tentatively TRBD1 (5 bases). V lost 7 bases to trimming and J lost 0 bases, with 16 bases between them. The CDR3 spans 16 residues. Germline values: CDR1 MDHEN, CDR2 SYDVKM.

This chain uses TRBV9 with TRBJ2-5, with 11 bases identical to TRBD2. Trimming at V came to 4 bases and at J to 4 bases, leaving 3 bases not matched to a gene. This CDR3 is 14 amino acids long. Germline V gene lookup returns CDR1 SGDLS and CDR2 YYNGEE. The CDR3 bases are TGTGCCAGCAGCTTCGGACTAGCGGGAGAGACCCAGTACTTC. The encoded protein is CASSFGLAGETQYF. Full variable domain (remainder filled in from reference TRBV9 and TRBJ2-5): DSGVTQTPKHLITATGQRVTLRCSPRSGDLSVYWYQQSLDQGLQFLIQYYNGEERAKGNILERFSAQQFPDLHSELNLSSLELGDSALYFCASSFGLAGETQYFGPGTRLLVL.

The chain joins TRBV7-8 to TRBJ1-1; the D gene is possibly TRBD1 (5 bases). V lost 1 base, J lost 4 bases, and 13 bases lay in between. Looked up from germline, CDR1 is SGHVS and CDR2 is FQNEAQ. This CDR3 is built from 15 residues. CDR3 protein: CASSLDTAGGTEAFF. The CDR3, as DNA: TGTGCCAGCAGCTTAGACACTGCGGGGGGCACTGAAGCTTTCTTT.

The chain is built from TRBV5-4 and TRBJ1-2; D unclear. CDR1 is SGHNT and CDR2 is YYREEE in the germline V gene (reference sequence). Trimming took 1 base from V and 6 from J, leaving 10 bases between them. The CDR3 sequence is 13 residues long. The CDR3 DNA sequence: TGTGCCAGCAGCTTGTGGCAGGCGGATGGCTACACCTTC. It encodes CASSLWQADGYTF.

This clone was seen more than once but under ten times. Other DNA sequences within the sample encode an identical CDR3. The rearrangement links TRBV9 to TRBJ1-1; D might be TRBD1 (5 bases). This CDR3 is built from 13 residues. Trimming removed 2 bases from V and 3 bases from J, with 8 bases in between. CDR1 is SGDLS and CDR2 is YYNGEE in the germline V gene. The CDR3 spells CASSVMGDTEAFF. The CDR3 DNA is TGTGCCAGCAGCGTTATGGGGGACACTGAAGCTTTCTTT.

This chain connects TRBV5-1 to TRBJ2-4; 16 bases are a match to TRBD2. This CDR3 is 17 amino acids long. With V trimmed by 4 bases and J by 5 bases, 6 bases remained unmatched. The germline V gene encodes CDR1 SGHRS and CDR2 YFSETQ. CDR3 in amino acids: CASSPGLAGGEENIQYF. CDR3 DNA sequence: TGCGCCAGCAGCCCGGGACTAGCGGGAGGGGAGGAAAACATTCAGTACTTC.

This clone was detected once. The chain carries TRBV28 and TRBJ2-3, with a weak D call TRBD1 (6 bases). Per germline, CDR1 MDHEN and CDR2 SYDVKM. The CDR3 contains 16 residues. V dropped 5 bases and J dropped 1 base, with 16 bases sitting between them. The CDR3 DNA sequence: TGTGCCAGCAGTCCATCTCGGACAGCAGGCACAGATACGCAGTATTTT. Amino acid sequence: CASSPSRTAGTDTQYF.

CDR3 loop: CASSAPTSTDTQYF. DNA for the CDR3: TGTGCCAGCAGTGCCCCTACCAGCACAGATACGCAGTATTTT. The chain is built from TRBV2 and TRBJ2-3; D is ambiguous. The ends were cut back, 4 bases at V and 0 bases at J, with 8 bases in the middle. This CDR3 contains 14 residues. Germline V gives CDR1 SNHLY, CDR2 FYNNEI.